The 21 T cell receptor beta chains below come from one sample, sequenced in a study of radiotherapy plus CTLA-4 blockade in lung cancer (dated by TCRdb to 2016 to 2019). Receptors were amplified or captured by the immunoSEQ multiplex PCR assay. Entries here come from immuneACCESS through TCRdb and include only in-frame sequences with V and J called. Some clones fail to appear in such tables; in the studies checked, an unresolved V gene covers under half of the shortfall, and the cause of the remainder is unknown. For this sample there are roughly 90,000 clones; under 80% appear just once. Less than 4% of the sample is taken by the ten largest. The material was peripheral blood, obtained from a patient treated with radiotherapy plus ipilimumab. These receptor sequences come from a human donor with non-small cell lung cancer who had a partial response to radiotherapy plus ipilimumab. Some clones in this sample may be carry-over from other donors' samples.

This clone was counted between two and nine times. The genes are TRBV28 and TRBJ2-1, with 7 bases identical to TRBD2. The V segment lost 1 base and the J segment 5 bases; nucleotides outside the gene matches: 5. The CDR3 is made up of 15 amino acids. Germline V CDR1 and CDR2: MDHEN, SYDVKM. CDR3: CASSLSGLSNNEQFF. For the CDR3, the DNA is TGTGCCAGCAGTTTATCGGGACTATCAAACAATGAGCAGTTCTTC. Based on the CDR3 plus reference TRBV28 and TRBJ2-1, the full variable domain is DVKVTQSSRYLVKRTGEKVFLECVQDMDHENMFWYRQDPGLGLRLIYFSYDVKMKEKGDIPEGYSVSREKKERFSLILESASTNQTSMYLCASSLSGLSNNEQFFGPGTRLTVL.

This clone appeared once. The chain carries TRBV6-1 and TRBJ1-2, with unresolved D. V lost 4 bases and J 3 bases, leaving 15 bases between the germline ends. CDR3 length equals 15 residues. In germline, CDR1 is MNHNS, CDR2 SASEGT. Written as DNA, the CDR3 is TGTGCCAGCAGTGTCGAACCCCGCGTGGACTATGGCTACACCTTC. This translates into CASSVEPRVDYGYTF.

The chain has TRBV2 and TRBJ2-7; 15 positions agree with TRBD2. The CDR3 contains 16 residues. The ends lost 4 bases at V and 3 bases at J; junction bases unmatched: 4. The germline V gene encodes CDR1 SNHLY and CDR2 FYNNEI. The CDR3 sequence: CASSVGLAGGIYEQYF. For the CDR3, the DNA is TGTGCCAGCAGTGTAGGACTAGCGGGGGGGATCTACGAGCAGTACTTC.

The chain links TRBV5-6 to TRBJ2-3; maybe TRBD2 (6 bases). Trimming cost V 2 bases and J 5 bases, with 15 bases left between them. The CDR3 covers 15 residues. CDR1 and CDR2 from the germline V gene are SGHDT and YYEEEE. The CDR3 region has the DNA TGTGCCAGCAGCTTATCCGGGGGTTCGGTAGATACGCAGTATTTT. This sequence encodes CASSLSGGSVDTQYF.

J is TRBJ1-5 and V is TRBV11-3; D unclear. CDR3 length equals 15 residues. Germline V gene lookup returns CDR1 SGHNT and CDR2 YENEEA. Trimming took off 0 bases at V and 0 bases at J, with 6 bases between the two ends. Written as DNA, the CDR3 is TGTGCCAGCAGCTTAGATCTGTGTAGCAATCAGCCCCAGCATTTT. Translating it yields CASSLDLCSNQPQHF.

The V call is TRBV28, the J call TRBJ1-6; D may be TRBD1 (6 bases). Germline loops: CDR1 MDHEN, CDR2 SYDVKM. V was pared by 6 bases and J by 10 bases, with 16 bases between. The CDR3 is 14 residues long. The DNA for the CDR3 is TGTGCCAGCAGGTCTACAGGGTCGAGATCACCCCTCCACTTT. Amino acid sequence: CASRSTGSRSPLHF. Full variable domain (remainder filled in from reference TRBV28 and TRBJ1-6): DVKVTQSSRYLVKRTGEKVFLECVQDMDHENMFWYRQDPGLGLRLIYFSYDVKMKEKGDIPEGYSVSREKKERFSLILESASTNQTSMYLCASRSTGSRSPLHFGNGTRLTVT.

This clone has just a few counts. The rearrangement joins TRBV4-3 to TRBJ2-2; 9 bases agree with TRBD1. J was trimmed by 3 bases and V by 3 bases; bases with no gene match: 5. Germline loops: CDR1 LGHNA, CDR2 YSLEER. The CDR3 covers 16 residues. CDR3: CASSQLTGGDTGELFF. The DNA for the CDR3 is TGCGCCAGCAGCCAGCTGACAGGGGGGGACACCGGGGAGCTGTTTTTT.

The rearrangement links TRBV5-4 to TRBJ2-5; TRBD2 aligns across 14 bases. This CDR3 spans 16 amino acids. The ends lost 4 bases at V and 5 bases at J; junction bases unmatched: 7. CDR1 is SGHNT, CDR2 YYREEE, per germline (reference sequence). The CDR3 DNA is TGTGCCAGCAGCGCCCGCGGACTAGCGGGGGGCGAGACCCAGTACTTC. It codes for CASSARGLAGGETQYF.

This clone has just a few counts. The chain carries TRBV2 and TRBJ1-3; 8 bases map to TRBD1. Germline V lookup: CDR1 SNHLY, CDR2 FYNNEI. The CDR3 has 14 residues. V gave up 11 bases and J gave up 4 bases; unmatched junction bases: 10. CDR3 protein: CAGQGGSRGNTIYF. CDR3 nucleotide sequence: TGTGCCGGACAGGGAGGCTCGAGAGGAAACACCATATATTTT.

The chain carries TRBV7-9 and TRBJ1-2; D might be TRBD1 (5 bases). V lost 3 bases, J lost 6 bases, and 11 bases lay in between. CDR3 size: 13 residues. Per germline, CDR1 SEHNR and CDR2 FQNEAQ (reference sequence). Written as DNA, the CDR3 is TGTGCCAGCAGCTTCCGGGGGTTCGATGGCTACACCTTC. Encoded protein: CASSFRGFDGYTF.

V usage is TRBV6-1 and J usage is TRBJ2-5, with 7 positions matching TRBD1. The DNA end favors TRBJ2-7, so the J call may be wrong. Germline assignment: CDR1 MNHNS and CDR2 SASEGT. This CDR3 has 16 amino acids. The CDR3 nucleotides read TGTGCCAGCAGTGAATATTCCGGGACAGTTTTCTACGAGCAGTACTTC. This sequence encodes CASSEYSGTVFYEQYF.

The V gene is TRBV6-6, the J gene TRBJ1-1, with D possibly TRBD1 on 6 matching bases. The CDR3 has 14 amino acids. Trimming shortened V by 6 bases and J by 6 bases, and 17 bases separated the two germline ends. Germline-derived CDR1 and CDR2 are MNHNY and SVGAGI (reference sequence). CDR3 bases: TGTGCCAGCAGCTCCGACAGGACAGATCCTGAAGCTTTCTTT. Amino acid sequence: CASSSDRTDPEAFF.

The chain uses TRBV7-2 and TRBJ1-3, with 8 bases that match TRBD1. This CDR3 is built from 17 residues. With 1 base clipped from V and 1 base from J, the junction kept 6 bases outside the gene matches. From germline, CDR1 is SGHTA and CDR2 FQGNSA. The CDR3 nucleotides are TGTGCCAGCAGCTTAGGCGGGACAGGCACATCTGGAAACACCATATATTTT. The encoded protein is CASSLGGTGTSGNTIYF.

The chain couples TRBV2 to TRBJ2-7; the match to TRBD1 covers 8 bases. The CDR3 covers 15 residues. CDR1 is SNHLY and CDR2 is FYNNEI in the germline V gene. The J segment lost 1 base and the V segment lost 6 bases, leaving 8 bases of the junction unmatched. As DNA, the CDR3 is TGTGCCAGCAGAGGGGGGACAGGCCTATCCTACGAGCAGTACTTC. Its translation: CASRGGTGLSYEQYF.

This clone was seen just once. The rearrangement uses TRBV7-9 and TRBJ2-1, with D perhaps TRBD1 (6 bases). The ends were cut back, 5 bases at V and 12 bases at J, with 11 bases in the middle. Germline V gene sequence: CDR1 SEHNR, CDR2 FQNEAQ (reference sequence). The CDR3 is 11 residues long. The CDR3 loop reads CASSGEGGQFF. The CDR3 DNA follows: TGTGCCAGCAGCGGCGAAGGGGGGCAGTTCTTC.

The chain joins TRBV4-2 to TRBJ2-1; TRBD2 agrees at 9 bases. This CDR3 region has 16 residues. Germline V CDR1 and CDR2: LGHNA, YNFKEQ. Trimming cost V 1 base and J 4 bases; bases outside gene matches: 5. CDR3 nucleotide sequence: TGTGCCAGCAGCCAAGTCGCTAGCGGGGTGTACAATGAGCAGTTCTTC. Encoded protein: CASSQVASGVYNEQFF.

The table lists this clone with a few counts. The chain joins TRBV19 to TRBJ2-2, with TRBD1 identical over 12 bases. Germline CDR1 and CDR2: LNHDA and SQIVND (reference sequence). The CDR3 runs to 17 residues. V was pared by 5 bases and J by 3 bases, with 7 bases of the junction left unmatched. CDR3 sequence reads: CASSRGTGGLHTGELFF. CDR3 nucleotide sequence: TGTGCCAGTAGTCGAGGGACAGGGGGCCTTCACACCGGGGAGCTGTTTTTT.

The chain has TRBV11-2 and TRBJ1-1; D call uncertain. Germline CDR1 is SGHAT and CDR2 is FQNNGV. Trimming left V 5 bases short and J 5 bases short, with 12 bases between. This CDR3 comprises 13 residues. The chain's CDR3 is CASSPQEVTEAFF. CDR3 nucleotide sequence: TGTGCCAGCAGCCCGCAGGAGGTTACTGAAGCTTTCTTT.

This chain joins TRBV7-2 and TRBJ2-3, with D unclear. CDR1 is SGHTA and CDR2 is FQGNSA in the germline V gene. There are 14 residues in the CDR3. Deletions cut 0 bases from V and 2 bases from J, with 6 bases between. CDR3: CASSLATYTDTQYF. In DNA, the CDR3 is TGTGCCAGCAGCTTAGCGACATACACAGATACGCAGTATTTT.

This clone appeared a few times. The CDR3: CASSSARGGSTDTQYF. CDR3 nucleotides: TGTGCCAGCAGCTCCGCCCGGGGGGGGAGCACAGATACGCAGTATTTT. The rearrangement uses TRBV7-2 and TRBJ2-3; 8 bases line up with TRBD2. The CDR3 covers 16 residues. Germline CDR1 and CDR2: SGHTA and FQGNSA. Trimming cost V 4 bases and J 0 bases; bases outside gene matches: 6.

The V gene is TRBV5-4, the J gene TRBJ2-5; D is possibly TRBD2 (7 bases). CDR1 is SGHNT, CDR2 YYREEE, per germline (reference sequence). V shed 3 bases and J shed 6 bases, with 21 bases lying between them. The CDR3 consists of 16 residues. CDR3 sequence reads: CASSSGGSGGAKTQYF. The CDR3, as DNA: TGTGCCAGCAGCTCTGGAGGGTCGGGGGGCGCGAAGACCCAGTACTTC.